This T cell receptor (beta chain) appears in the sequencing data of a study of T cell responses to AZD1222 COVID-19 vaccine. The method was immunoSEQ multiplex PCR; TCRdb's version includes in-frame clones alone and lacks a portion of them. The sample contains tens of thousands of clones, 88% of which appear only once. The table lists this clone with a few counts. Its matching antigen is unknown. Whole-study findings and limits: Possibly, clonal diversity was underestimated; donors were largely white British and included more females. Elevations in Spike-specific TCR breadth and depth followed administration of two AZD1222 doses. Distributed over spike, vaccine-associated CD4 TCRs predominated at 160-218 and 743-854.

Looked up from germline, CDR1 is MNHEY and CDR2 is SVGEGT. This CDR3 contains 15 residues. The V end lost 2 bases, the J end lost 5 bases, and 16 bases lay between the germline ends. V is TRBV6-2 or TRBV6-3 and J is TRBJ2-7; possible D gene TRBD2, 5 bases. This clonotype was sampled from an adult in good health. The specimen was peripheral blood, collected on day 0 of AZD1222 vaccination. DNA for the CDR3: TGTGCCAGCAGTTACCCGGTAGAGGGCCGGGACGAGCAGTACTTC. It is translated as CASSYPVEGRDEQYF.